This T cell receptor beta chain stems from a study of STAT5B mutations in CD4+ large granular lymphocyte leukemia. The study's findings and limits: Main leukemic clonotypes were patient-specific, but around 25% appeared at low frequency elsewhere. Patient CD4-sorted repertoires stayed more clonal than healthy ones after leukemic-clone removal.

This clone was seen a handful of times. What it recognizes is unknown. In the original processing: Productive clonotypes were detectable down to 2.59 x 10-5 frequency. Assay: immunoSEQ multiplex PCR; the TCRdb copy retains only in-frame clones and omits some. The DNA was the basis for D and trimming; V, J and clone size are from that table. The sample lists about 48,000 clones; around 70% were seen once. V was clipped by 4 bases and J by 1 base, with 9 bases between them. The CDR3 runs to 14 residues. Germline CDR1 and CDR2: SEHNR and FQNEAQ (reference sequence). The sequence was obtained from a human donor in good health. The chain joins TRBV7-9 to TRBJ2-3; no definite D call. The sequenced material came from CD4+ T cells from blood buffy coats. Written as DNA, the CDR3 is TGTGCCAGCAGCTCCGGCTGGGGCACAGATACGCAGTATTTT. Its protein is CASSSGWGTDTQYF.